Listed below are T cell receptor beta chains from one sample, sequenced in a study of vaccination and CD4 T cells after COVID-19. TCRdb ran MiXCR on the PCR reads and lists one entry per CDR3 protein. The data hold 20,000 or so distinct CDR3 sequences, with 40% observed a single time. Which antigens these TCRs recognize remains unknown. Material: CD4+ T cells from blood, cultured in vitro, obtained after SARS-CoV-2 vaccination. The receptors were gathered from a human donor who had recovered from COVID-19. CDR3s include the opening cysteine and the closing phenylalanine or tryptophan. The D gene is left open where the match is weak. Clone size, where shown, is once, few, many, or a class for clones that have expanded.

clone_size,cdr3_length,v_call,j_call,d_call,cdr3_aa,cdr3_nt
-,12,TRBV2,TRBJ2-3,-,CASSFSTDTQYF,TGTGCCAGCAGTTTCTCCACAGATACGCAGTATTTT
-,14,TRBV7-2,TRBJ1-4,-,CASSLAGVAEKLFF,TGTGCCAGCAGCTTAGCAGGGGTGGCTGAAAAACTGTTTTTT
-,15,TRBV7-9,TRBJ1-1,-,CASSTGSTMNTEAFF,TGTGCCAGCAGCACCGGGTCCACCATGAACACTGAAGCTTTCTTT
-,14,TRBV19,TRBJ1-5,-,CASSGRRQPQPQHF,TGTGCCAGTAGTGGCCGCCGACAGCCTCAGCCCCAGCATTTT
few,18,TRBV20-1,TRBJ2-7,TRBD2,CSARDLGLAGGISYEQYF,TGCAGTGCTAGAGACCTGGGACTAGCGGGAGGGATAAGCTACGAGCAGTACTTC
-,14,TRBV6-1,TRBJ2-7,TRBD2,CASIRTSGSYEQYF,TGTGCCAGCATTAGGACTAGCGGCTCCTACGAGCAGTACTTC
-,15,TRBV19,TRBJ1-1,-,CASSIDGTGSTEAFF,TGTGCCAGTAGTATAGATGGGACGGGCAGCACTGAAGCTTTCTTT
-,14,TRBV6-1,TRBJ2-5,TRBD2,CASSPGTSVETQYF,TGTGCCAGCAGTCCCGGGACTAGCGTTGAGACCCAGTACTTC
-,14,TRBV6-1,TRBJ1-5,-,CASSVRGGDQPQHF,TGTGCCAGCAGTGTACGGGGGGGCGATCAGCCCCAGCATTTT
few,13,TRBV6-2/TRBV6-3,TRBJ1-1,-,CASRNTGNTEAFF,TGTGCCAGCAGAAATACAGGGAACACTGAAGCTTTCTTT
few,13,TRBV7-9,TRBJ1-1,-,CASSLSGNTEAFF,TGTGCCAGCAGCTTAAGTGGGAACACTGAAGCTTTCTTT
-,15,TRBV18,TRBJ1-5,-,CASSPGQGIGQPQHF,TGTGCCAGCTCACCAGGCCAGGGGATTGGACAGCCCCAGCATTTT
-,15,TRBV24-1,TRBJ2-3,TRBD2,CATSNAGGIADTQYF,TGTGCCACCAGTAACGCGGGAGGGATCGCGGATACGCAGTATTTT
-,15,TRBV7-9,TRBJ2-5,-,CASSDHPPGRGTQYF,TGTGCCAGCAGCGATCATCCCCCAGGGCGGGGGACCCAGTACTTC
-,19,TRBV7-2,TRBJ1-5,TRBD1,CASSYKPGQGAISNQPQHF,TGTGCCAGCAGCTATAAACCGGGACAGGGGGCCATTAGCAATCAGCCCCAGCATTTT
-,15,TRBV5-1,TRBJ2-5,-,CASSLGTQSQETQYF,TGCGCCAGCAGCTTAGGGACACAAAGCCAAGAGACCCAGTACTTC
once,12,TRBV7-9,TRBJ2-1,-,CASSRIYNEQFF,TGTGCCAGCAGCAGGATATACAATGAGCAGTTCTTC
-,16,TRBV19,TRBJ1-5,-,CASSNGFGGDNQPQHF,TGTGCCAGTAGTAACGGGTTTGGAGGAGATAATCAGCCCCAGCATTTT
-,15,TRBV19,TRBJ2-3,TRBD1,CASSNRQGAADTQYF,TGTGCCAGTAGTAACCGACAGGGGGCCGCAGATACGCAGTATTTT
few,14,TRBV6-2/TRBV6-3,TRBJ2-1,-,CASTRSAADNEQFF,TGTGCCAGCACTAGGTCGGCGGCGGACAATGAGCAGTTCTTC
few,13,TRBV5-4,TRBJ1-1,-,CASSKYRATEAFF,TGTGCCAGCAGCAAATACAGGGCCACTGAAGCTTTCTTT
-,15,TRBV2,TRBJ1-2,-,CASSEAIGFNYGYTF,TGTGCCAGCAGTGAAGCGATTGGGTTTAACTATGGCTACACCTTC
-,16,TRBV19,TRBJ1-5,-,CASSSPGTRLNQPQHF,TGTGCCAGTAGTTCGCCCGGGACCAGGCTTAATCAGCCCCAGCATTTT
-,14,TRBV27,TRBJ1-1,TRBD1,CASSSRTGRAEAFF,TGTGCCAGCAGTTCCCGGACAGGGAGGGCTGAAGCTTTCTTT
-,10,TRBV6-4,TRBJ1-3,-,CASRRNTIYF,TGTGCCAGCAGACGAAACACCATATATTTT
-,15,TRBV6-1,TRBJ2-7,TRBD1,CASRTPGTGANEQYF,TGTGCCAGCAGAACCCCCGGGACAGGGGCCAACGAGCAGTACTTC
-,11,TRBV30,TRBJ1-1,-,CAWEGPGGAFF,TGTGCCTGGGAGGGGCCAGGAGGAGCTTTCTTT
few,14,TRBV20-1,TRBJ2-1,TRBD1,CSAYGTGRYNEQFF,TGCAGTGCTTACGGGACAGGGAGATACAATGAGCAGTTCTTC
-,14,TRBV5-6,TRBJ1-5,-,CASSFGGSLQPQHF,TGTGCCAGCAGCTTCGGAGGGTCTCTGCAGCCCCAGCATTTT
-,18,TRBV7-2,TRBJ2-5,TRBD2,CASSLAGLAGGGQETQYF,TGTGCCAGCAGCTTAGCCGGACTAGCGGGGGGCGGGCAAGAGACCCAGTACTTC
few,15,TRBV19,TRBJ1-1,-,CASRGDRAMNTEAFF,TGTGCCAGTAGGGGGGATAGGGCCATGAACACTGAAGCTTTCTTT
-,17,TRBV24-1,TRBJ2-1,-,CATSDPGMTSPYNEQFF,TGTGCCACCAGTGACCCAGGGATGACTAGTCCTTACAATGAGCAGTTCTTC
-,17,TRBV27,TRBJ2-7,TRBD1,CASSLVGQGAFSYEQYF,TGTGCCAGCAGTTTAGTGGGACAGGGGGCGTTCTCCTACGAGCAGTACTTC
few,13,TRBV6-5,TRBJ1-1,-,CASSLIEYTEAFF,TGTGCCAGCAGTTTAATTGAGTACACTGAAGCTTTCTTT
-,12,TRBV20-1,TRBJ1-2,-,CSAISGNYGYTF,TGCAGTGCTATTTCGGGGAACTATGGCTACACCTTC
-,18,TRBV10-3,TRBJ2-5,TRBD2,CAISEFGSGGAQGETQYF,TGTGCCATCAGTGAGTTCGGCAGCGGGGGGGCCCAAGGAGAGACCCAGTACTTC
once,15,TRBV28,TRBJ1-3,TRBD1,CASSRTGGTGNTIYF,TGTGCCAGCAGTAGGACAGGGGGCACTGGGAACACCATATATTTT